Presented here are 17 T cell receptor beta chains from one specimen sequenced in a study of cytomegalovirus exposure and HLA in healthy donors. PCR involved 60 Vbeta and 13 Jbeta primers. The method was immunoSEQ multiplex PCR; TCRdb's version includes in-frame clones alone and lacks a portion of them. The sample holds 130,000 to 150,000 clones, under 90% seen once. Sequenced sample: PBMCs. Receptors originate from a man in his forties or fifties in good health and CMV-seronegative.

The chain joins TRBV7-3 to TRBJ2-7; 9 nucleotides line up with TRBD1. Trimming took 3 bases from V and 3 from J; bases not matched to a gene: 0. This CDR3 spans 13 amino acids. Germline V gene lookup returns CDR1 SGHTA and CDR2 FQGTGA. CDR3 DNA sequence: TGTGCCAGCAGCTTGGACAGGGGCTACGAGCAGTACTTC. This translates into CASSLDRGYEQYF.

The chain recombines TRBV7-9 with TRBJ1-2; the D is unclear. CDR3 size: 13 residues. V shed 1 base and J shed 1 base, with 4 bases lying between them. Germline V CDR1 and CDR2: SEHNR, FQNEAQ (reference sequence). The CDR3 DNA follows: TGTGCCAGCAGCTTAGACGGTAACTATGGCTACACCTTC. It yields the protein CASSLDGNYGYTF.

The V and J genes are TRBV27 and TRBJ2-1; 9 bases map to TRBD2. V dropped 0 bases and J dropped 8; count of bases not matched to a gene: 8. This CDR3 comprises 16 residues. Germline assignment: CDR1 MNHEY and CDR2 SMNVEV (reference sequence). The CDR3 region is CASSLSRLAGRDEQFF. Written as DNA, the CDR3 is TGTGCCAGCAGTTTATCGAGGCTAGCGGGGAGGGATGAGCAGTTCTTC.

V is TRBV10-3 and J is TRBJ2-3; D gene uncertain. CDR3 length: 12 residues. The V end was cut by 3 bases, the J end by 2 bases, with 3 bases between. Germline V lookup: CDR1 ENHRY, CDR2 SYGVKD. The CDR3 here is CAISDNTDTQYF. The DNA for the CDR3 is TGTGCCATCAGTGATAACACAGATACGCAGTATTTT.

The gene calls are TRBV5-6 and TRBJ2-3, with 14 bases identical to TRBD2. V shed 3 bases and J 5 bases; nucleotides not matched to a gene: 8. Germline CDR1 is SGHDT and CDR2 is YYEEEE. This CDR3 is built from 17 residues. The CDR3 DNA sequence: TGTGCCAGCAGCTGGGGGGGACTAGCGGGGGTGGTAGATACGCAGTATTTT. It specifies CASSWGGLAGVVDTQYF.

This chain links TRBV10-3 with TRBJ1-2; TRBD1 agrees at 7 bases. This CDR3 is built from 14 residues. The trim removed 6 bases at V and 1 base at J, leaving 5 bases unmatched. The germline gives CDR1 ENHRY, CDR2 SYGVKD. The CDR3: CAISPTGFNYGYTF. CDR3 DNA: TGTGCCATCAGCCCGACAGGGTTTAACTATGGCTACACCTTC.

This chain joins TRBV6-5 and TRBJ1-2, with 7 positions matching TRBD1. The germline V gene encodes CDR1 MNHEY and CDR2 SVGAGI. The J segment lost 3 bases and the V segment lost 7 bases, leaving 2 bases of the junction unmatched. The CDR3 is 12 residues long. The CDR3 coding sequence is TGTGCCAGCAACGACAGGGACTATGGCTACACCTTC. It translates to CASNDRDYGYTF.

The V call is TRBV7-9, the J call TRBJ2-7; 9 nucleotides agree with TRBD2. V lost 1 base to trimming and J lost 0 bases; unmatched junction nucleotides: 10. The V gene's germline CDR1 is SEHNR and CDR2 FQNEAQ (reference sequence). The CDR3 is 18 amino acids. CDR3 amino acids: CASSLGGSSGVSSYEQYF. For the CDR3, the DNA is TGTGCCAGCAGCTTAGGGGGATCTAGCGGGGTTTCCTCCTACGAGCAGTACTTC.

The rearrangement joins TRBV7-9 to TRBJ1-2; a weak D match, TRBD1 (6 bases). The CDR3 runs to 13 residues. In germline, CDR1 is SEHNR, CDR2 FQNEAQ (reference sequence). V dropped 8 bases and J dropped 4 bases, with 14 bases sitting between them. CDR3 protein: CASALQGAYGYTF. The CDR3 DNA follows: TGTGCCAGCGCCTTACAGGGTGCCTATGGCTACACCTTC. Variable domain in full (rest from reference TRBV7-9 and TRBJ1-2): DTGVSQNPRHKITKRGQNVTFRCDPISEHNRLYWYRQTLGQGPEFLTYFQNEAQLEKSRLLSDRFSAERPKGSFSTLEIQRTEQGDSAMYLCASALQGAYGYTFGSGTRLTVV.

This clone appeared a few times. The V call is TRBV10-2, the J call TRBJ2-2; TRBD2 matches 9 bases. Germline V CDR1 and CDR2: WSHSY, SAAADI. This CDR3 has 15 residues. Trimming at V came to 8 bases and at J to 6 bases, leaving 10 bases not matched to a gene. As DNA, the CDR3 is TGCGCCAGCTTACGAGCGGGGGGATACGCCGGGGAGCTGTTTTTT. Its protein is CASLRAGGYAGELFF.

The CDR3 sequence is CASSDTSGGASDTQYF. The CDR3 nucleotides read TGTGCCAGCAGCGACACTAGCGGGGGGGCTTCAGATACGCAGTATTTT. The V call is TRBV11-3, the J call TRBJ2-3; 13 bases match TRBD2. CDR1 and CDR2 from the germline V gene are SGHNT and YENEEA. CDR3 size: 16 residues. Trimming took 5 bases from V and 4 from J; bases not matched to a gene: 6.

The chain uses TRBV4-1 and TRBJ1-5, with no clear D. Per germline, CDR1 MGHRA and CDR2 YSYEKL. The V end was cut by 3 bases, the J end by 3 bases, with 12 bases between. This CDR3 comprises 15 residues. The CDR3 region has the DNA TGCGCCAGCAGCCATTCTCAGGCTTCCAATCAGCCCCAGCATTTT. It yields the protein CASSHSQASNQPQHF.

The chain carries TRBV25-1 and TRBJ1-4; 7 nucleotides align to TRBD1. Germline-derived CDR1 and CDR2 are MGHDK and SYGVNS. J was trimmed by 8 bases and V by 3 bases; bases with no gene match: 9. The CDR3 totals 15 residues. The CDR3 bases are TGTGCCAGCAGTGACGTAAGGGGGCAATTGGAAAAACTGTTTTTT. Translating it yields CASSDVRGQLEKLFF.

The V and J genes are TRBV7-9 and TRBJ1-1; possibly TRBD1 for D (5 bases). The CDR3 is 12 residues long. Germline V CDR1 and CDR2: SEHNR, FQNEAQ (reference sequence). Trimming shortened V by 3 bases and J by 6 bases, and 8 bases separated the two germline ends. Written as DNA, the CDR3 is TGTGCCAGCAGCTTCCCGACAGCTGAAGCTTTCTTT. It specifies CASSFPTAEAFF.

CDR3 protein: CASSSREETEAFF. The DNA for the CDR3 is TGTGCCAGCAGTTCGCGTGAGGAGACTGAAGCTTTCTTT. V and J are TRBV6-5 and TRBJ1-1; D is undetermined. Germline V gene sequence: CDR1 MNHEY, CDR2 SVGAGI. Trimming took off 4 bases at V and 5 bases at J, with 11 bases between the two ends. CDR3 length: 13 amino acids.

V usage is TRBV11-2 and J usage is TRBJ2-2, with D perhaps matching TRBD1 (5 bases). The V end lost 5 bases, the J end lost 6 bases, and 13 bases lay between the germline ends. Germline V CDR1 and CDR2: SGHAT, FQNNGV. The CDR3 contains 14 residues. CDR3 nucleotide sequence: TGTGCCAGCAGCGTCAACTGGGGCCCCGGGGAGCTGTTTTTT. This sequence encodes CASSVNWGPGELFF.

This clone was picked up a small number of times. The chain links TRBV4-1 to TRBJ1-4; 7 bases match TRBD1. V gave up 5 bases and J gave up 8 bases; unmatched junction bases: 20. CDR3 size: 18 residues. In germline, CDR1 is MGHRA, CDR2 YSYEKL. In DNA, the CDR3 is TGCGCCAGCAGCAACAGGGGCAACAGGGCTGGGAGCCCGGAAAAACTGTTTTTT. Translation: CASSNRGNRAGSPEKLFF.